The 7 T cell receptor beta chains below come from one sample, sequenced in a study of Ad26.COV2.S vaccination and SARS-CoV-2 variants. Only in-frame clones appear in the TCRdb table, and some are missing; sequencing was by immunoSEQ multiplex PCR. The sample has about 680,000 clones, around 89% seen once; the top ten hold around 1.5%. Treatment denoted: 15 to 20 received Ad26.COV2.S at low or high dose, single or two shots; several received placebo; per-sample allocation not given. Sampling was done on day 63 after the first vaccine or placebo injection. This specimen consisted of peripheral blood, obtained in a trial of Ad26.COV2.S vaccine versus placebo. Receptors were obtained from a person aged 18 to 59 who received the Ad26.COV2.S COVID-19 vaccine or a placebo.

The chain uses TRBV6-6 and TRBJ2-1, with D perhaps matching TRBD2 (5 bases). The V end lost 2 bases, the J end lost 10 bases, and 12 bases lay between the germline ends. Germline V gene lookup returns CDR1 MNHNY and CDR2 SVGAGI (reference sequence). CDR3 length equals 13 residues. The CDR3 reads CASSYAGGGEQFF. The CDR3 bases are TGTGCCAGCAGTTACGCGGGCGGTGGAGAGCAGTTCTTC.

The chain has TRBV4-1 and TRBJ1-1, with D tentatively TRBD1 (6 bases). This CDR3 is 15 amino acids long. Trimming shortened V by 1 base and J by 4 bases, and 13 bases separated the two germline ends. Germline assignment: CDR1 MGHRA and CDR2 YSYEKL. The CDR3, as DNA: TGCGCCAGCAGCCAAGCGTACAGGGACGCCACTGAAGCTTTCTTT. The encoded protein is CASSQAYRDATEAFF.

The CDR3 DNA follows: TGCAGCGTTGAAGGCTCAGGCCTAAACTATGGCTACACCTTC. Its translation: CSVEGSGLNYGYTF. The chain links TRBV29-1 to TRBJ1-2; D unresolved. CDR1 is SQVTM, CDR2 ANQGSEA, per germline. The length of the CDR3 is 14 residues. V gave up 1 base and J gave up 2 bases, with 11 bases separating them.

This chain connects TRBV18 to TRBJ2-1, with 8 bases that match TRBD2. J gave up 4 bases and V 3 bases, and 5 bases lay outside the gene matches. Germline CDR1 and CDR2: KGHSH and LQKENI. The CDR3 contains 15 residues. Here the CDR3 reads CASSPPSGRYNEQFF. CDR3 coding DNA: TGTGCCAGCTCACCCCCTAGCGGGCGGTACAATGAGCAGTTCTTC.

A word on this clone: Other DNA variants within this sample encode the same CDR3. This chain uses TRBV19 with TRBJ1-6; 9 bases agree with TRBD1. The length of the CDR3 is 14 residues. V shed 6 bases and J 4 bases; nucleotides not matched to a gene: 1. Germline lookup yields CDR1 LNHDA and CDR2 SQIVND (reference sequence). For the CDR3, the DNA is TGTGCCAGTAGCGACAGGGGGTATAATTCACCCCTCCACTTT. Its translation: CASSDRGYNSPLHF.

This chain uses TRBV19 with TRBJ1-4, with 8 bases identical to TRBD1. The CDR3 length is 15 residues. Germline values: CDR1 LNHDA, CDR2 SQIVND (reference sequence). Trimming took 6 bases from V and 3 from J; bases not matched to a gene: 6. The CDR3 protein is CASSRGQAPNEKLFF. Here the CDR3 DNA reads TGTGCCAGTAGCCGGGGACAGGCGCCTAATGAAAAACTGTTTTTT.

V usage is TRBV7-9 and J usage is TRBJ2-1; 10 bases are shared with TRBD2. CDR1 SEHNR and CDR2 FQNEAQ come from the germline V gene (reference sequence). Trimming removed 5 bases from V and 12 bases from J; junction bases left unmatched: 16. The CDR3 loop spans 16 amino acids. The CDR3, as DNA: TGTGCCAGCAGCCCCGTGGAGCGGGAGGGCCACACAGGGCAGTTCTTC. Translation: CASSPVEREGHTGQFF.